This T cell receptor beta chain was sequenced during a study of cytomegalovirus exposure and HLA in healthy donors. Whole-study context: Genetic ancestry analysis placed 81% of the 300 to 500 donors that were genotyped in the Caucasian-associated cluster.

Looked up from germline, CDR1 is LGHNA and CDR2 is YSLEER. The CDR3 contains 16 residues. Losses at the gene ends were 0 bases for V and 8 bases for J; bases not matched to a gene: 9. The study ran its PCR with 60 Vbeta and 13 Jbeta primers. The repertoire was sequenced with immunoSEQ multiplex PCR; TCRdb's copy has only in-frame clones and lacks some. The table has some 120,000 clones, about 80% seen once. This TCR derives from a man younger than 30 in good health and CMV-seronegative. The chain recombines TRBV4-3 with TRBJ2-4; 8 positions match TRBD2. The sample consisted of PBMCs. The CDR3 protein is CASSQDSAGGVDIQYF. The CDR3 DNA sequence: TGCGCCAGCAGCCAAGACTCCGCGGGAGGAGTTGACATTCAGTACTTC.